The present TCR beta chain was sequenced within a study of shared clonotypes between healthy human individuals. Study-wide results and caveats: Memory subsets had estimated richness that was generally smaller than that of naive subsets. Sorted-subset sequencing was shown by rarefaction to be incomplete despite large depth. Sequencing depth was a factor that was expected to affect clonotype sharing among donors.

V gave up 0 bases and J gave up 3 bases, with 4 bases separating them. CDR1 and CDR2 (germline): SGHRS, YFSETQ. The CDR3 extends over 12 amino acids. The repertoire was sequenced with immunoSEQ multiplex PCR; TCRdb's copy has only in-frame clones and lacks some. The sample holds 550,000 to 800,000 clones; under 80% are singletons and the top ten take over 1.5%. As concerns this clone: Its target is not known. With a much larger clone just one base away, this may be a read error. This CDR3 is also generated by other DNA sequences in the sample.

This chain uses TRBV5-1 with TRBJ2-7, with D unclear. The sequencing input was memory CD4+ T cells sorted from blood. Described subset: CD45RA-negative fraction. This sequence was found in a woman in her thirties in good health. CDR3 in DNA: TGCGCCAGCAGCTTGGGTAACTACGAGCAGTACTTC. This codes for CASSLGNYEQYF.